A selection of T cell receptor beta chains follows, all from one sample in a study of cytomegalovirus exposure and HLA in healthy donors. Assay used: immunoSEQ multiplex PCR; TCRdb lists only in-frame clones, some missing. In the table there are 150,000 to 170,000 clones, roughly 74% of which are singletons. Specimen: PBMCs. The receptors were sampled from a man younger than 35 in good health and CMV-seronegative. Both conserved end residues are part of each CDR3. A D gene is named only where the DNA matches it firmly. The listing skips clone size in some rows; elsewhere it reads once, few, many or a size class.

cdr3_nt: TGTGCCAGCAGTTACCTAGACCCGCGACCTAACTATGGCTACACCTTC
cdr3_aa: CASSYLDPRPNYGYTF
cdr3_length: 16
j_call: TRBJ1-2
v_call: TRBV6-5
d_call: .
clone_size: .

cdr3_nt: TGCGCCAGCAGCTTGGCGACTAGCGGGGGTTTAACAGATACGCAGTATTTT
cdr3_aa: CASSLATSGGLTDTQYF
cdr3_length: 17
j_call: TRBJ2-3
v_call: TRBV5-1
d_call: TRBD2
clone_size: .

cdr3_nt: TGTGCCAGCCGGACGGGAAGGGATGAGCAGTTCTTC
cdr3_aa: CASRTGRDEQFF
cdr3_length: 12
j_call: TRBJ2-1
v_call: TRBV6-5
d_call: .
clone_size: .

cdr3_nt: TGTGCCAGCAGCCCACAGGGAGGGGACTATGGCTACACCTTC
cdr3_aa: CASSPQGGDYGYTF
cdr3_length: 14
j_call: TRBJ1-2
v_call: TRBV7-9
d_call: .
clone_size: .

cdr3_nt: TGCGCCAGCAGCTTGGATTCCGGTGATCAGCCCCAGCATTTT
cdr3_aa: CASSLDSGDQPQHF
cdr3_length: 14
j_call: TRBJ1-5
v_call: TRBV5-1
d_call: .
clone_size: once

cdr3_nt: TGTGCCAGCACTACAAGGGAGAATGAGCAGTTCTTC
cdr3_aa: CASTTRENEQFF
cdr3_length: 12
j_call: TRBJ2-1
v_call: TRBV28
d_call: .
clone_size: .

cdr3_nt: TGTGCCAGCAGCCCGGGTTCGGGGAATAATTCACCCCTCCACTTT
cdr3_aa: CASSPGSGNNSPLHF
cdr3_length: 15
j_call: TRBJ1-6
v_call: TRBV7-2
d_call: .
clone_size: .

cdr3_nt: TGTGCCACCAGCAGACGAAGACAGGGGGGAAATGGCTACACCTTC
cdr3_aa: CATSRRRQGGNGYTF
cdr3_length: 15
j_call: TRBJ1-2
v_call: TRBV15
d_call: TRBD1
clone_size: .

cdr3_nt: TGTGCCAGTACTCTAAGTCGGCGGGAAGGCTACACCTTC
cdr3_aa: CASTLSRREGYTF
cdr3_length: 13
j_call: TRBJ1-2
v_call: TRBV19
d_call: .
clone_size: .

cdr3_nt: TGTGCCAGCAGCTTATTGGAGGGGATTTATAGCAATCAGCCCCAGCATTTT
cdr3_aa: CASSLLEGIYSNQPQHF
cdr3_length: 17
j_call: TRBJ1-5
v_call: TRBV7-2
d_call: .
clone_size: .

cdr3_nt: TGTGCCAGCTCCCAAGGGGAACGGGGGGTTCCCTACAATGAGCAGTTCTTC
cdr3_aa: CASSQGERGVPYNEQFF
cdr3_length: 17
j_call: TRBJ2-1
v_call: TRBV18
d_call: TRBD2
clone_size: .

cdr3_nt: TGTGCCAGCTCACCGGCGGACCGGAGGGGGCAGTTCTTC
cdr3_aa: CASSPADRRGQFF
cdr3_length: 13
j_call: TRBJ2-1
v_call: TRBV18
d_call: .
clone_size: .

cdr3_nt: TGTGCCAGCAGCTTAAGGGGGCTTTCCCTCCACTTT
cdr3_aa: CASSLRGLSLHF
cdr3_length: 12
j_call: TRBJ1-6
v_call: TRBV7-9
d_call: TRBD1
clone_size: .

cdr3_nt: TGTGCCATCAGTGAGAAACGGGAGAGCACAGATACGCAGTATTTT
cdr3_aa: CAISEKRESTDTQYF
cdr3_length: 15
j_call: TRBJ2-3
v_call: TRBV10-3
d_call: .
clone_size: .

cdr3_nt: TGTGCCAGCAGCTCTCAGGGGGCGCAGGGGACTGAAGCTTTCTTT
cdr3_aa: CASSSQGAQGTEAFF
cdr3_length: 15
j_call: TRBJ1-1
v_call: TRBV5-4
d_call: TRBD1
clone_size: .

cdr3_nt: TGTGCCAGCAGCCTCCCGAGGGACAGGGGGTACTATGGCTACACCTTC
cdr3_aa: CASSLPRDRGYYGYTF
cdr3_length: 16
j_call: TRBJ1-2
v_call: TRBV11-2
d_call: TRBD1
clone_size: few

cdr3_nt: TGTGCCAGCAGTAAAAATGCTGGTAGCGGGGGGTTCGGGTACCAAGAGACCCAGTACTTC
cdr3_aa: CASSKNAGSGGFGYQETQYF
cdr3_length: 20
j_call: TRBJ2-5
v_call: TRBV27
d_call: TRBD2
clone_size: .

cdr3_nt: TGTGCCATCAGTGAGTCGACAGGCCGAGCTTTCTTT
cdr3_aa: CAISESTGRAFF
cdr3_length: 12
j_call: TRBJ1-1
v_call: TRBV10-3
d_call: .
clone_size: .

cdr3_nt: TGTGCCAGTAGTATGGCCAGGACTGCAACTAATGAAAAACTGTTTTTT
cdr3_aa: CASSMARTATNEKLFF
cdr3_length: 16
j_call: TRBJ1-4
v_call: TRBV19
d_call: .
clone_size: .

cdr3_nt: TGCGCCAGCAGCCAAGATTACCCAGAGAACACTGAAGCTTTCTTT
cdr3_aa: CASSQDYPENTEAFF
cdr3_length: 15
j_call: TRBJ1-1
v_call: TRBV4-1
d_call: .
clone_size: once

cdr3_nt: TGTGCCAGCAGCGTAGCTACGGGGATTAATGAAAAACTGTTTTTT
cdr3_aa: CASSVATGINEKLFF
cdr3_length: 15
j_call: TRBJ1-4
v_call: TRBV9
d_call: .
clone_size: .

cdr3_nt: TGCGCCAGCAGCCACGGGGGGACCCGGACTTTGAGAGGCTACACCTTC
cdr3_aa: CASSHGGTRTLRGYTF
cdr3_length: 16
j_call: TRBJ1-2
v_call: TRBV4-3
d_call: .
clone_size: .

cdr3_nt: TGTGCCAGCAGCATCTACGCCGTGCCTGAAGCTTTCTTT
cdr3_aa: CASSIYAVPEAFF
cdr3_length: 13
j_call: TRBJ1-1
v_call: TRBV28
d_call: .
clone_size: few

cdr3_nt: TGCGCCAGCAGTCCATTCCTGGGGACACCTAACACTGAAGCTTTCTTT
cdr3_aa: CASSPFLGTPNTEAFF
cdr3_length: 16
j_call: TRBJ1-1
v_call: TRBV10-1
d_call: .
clone_size: once

cdr3_nt: TGTGCCAGCAGTCAAAGGGGTCCAAAGGAAAAACTGTTTTTT
cdr3_aa: CASSQRGPKEKLFF
cdr3_length: 14
j_call: TRBJ1-4
v_call: TRBV6-1
d_call: .
clone_size: .

cdr3_nt: TGTGCCAGCAGTTACTCTGGCGGGGGCGGCACAGATACGCAGTATTTT
cdr3_aa: CASSYSGGGGTDTQYF
cdr3_length: 16
j_call: TRBJ2-3
v_call: TRBV6-5
d_call: .
clone_size: .

cdr3_nt: TGTGCCAGTAGTATTACAGCGGCTAGCGGAGAGAGGGATACGCAGTATTTT
cdr3_aa: CASSITAASGERDTQYF
cdr3_length: 17
j_call: TRBJ2-3
v_call: TRBV19
d_call: TRBD2
clone_size: .

cdr3_nt: TGTGCCAGCTCACCACGGGGGGATGGCTACACCTTC
cdr3_aa: CASSPRGDGYTF
cdr3_length: 12
j_call: TRBJ1-2
v_call: TRBV18
d_call: .
clone_size: .

cdr3_nt: TGTGCCAGCAGCCTGGGACAGGGTAAGGGAGATACGCAGTATTTT
cdr3_aa: CASSLGQGKGDTQYF
cdr3_length: 15
j_call: TRBJ2-3
v_call: TRBV5-6
d_call: TRBD1
clone_size: .

cdr3_nt: TGTGCCTGGAGTGTATACCTCTTACCAGGGAACTATGGCTACACCTTC
cdr3_aa: CAWSVYLLPGNYGYTF
cdr3_length: 16
j_call: TRBJ1-2
v_call: TRBV30
d_call: .
clone_size: .

cdr3_nt: TGCGCCAGCAGCCAACCCACAGCCGCCCTACCGTACTACGAGCAGTACTTC
cdr3_aa: CASSQPTAALPYYEQYF
cdr3_length: 17
j_call: TRBJ2-7
v_call: TRBV4-1
d_call: .
clone_size: few

cdr3_nt: TGTGCCTGGAGTGTGCCCCCCTACAGGGCTTTCTTT
cdr3_aa: CAWSVPPYRAFF
cdr3_length: 12
j_call: TRBJ1-1
v_call: TRBV30
d_call: .
clone_size: .

cdr3_nt: TGTGCCAGCAGTGAATTTTTGCGCAATGAGCAGTTCTTC
cdr3_aa: CASSEFLRNEQFF
cdr3_length: 13
j_call: TRBJ2-1
v_call: TRBV25-1
d_call: .
clone_size: .

cdr3_nt: TGTGCCAGCAGCCTTGGACTAGCGGGGCAGACCGGGGAGCTGTTTTTT
cdr3_aa: CASSLGLAGQTGELFF
cdr3_length: 16
j_call: TRBJ2-2
v_call: TRBV11-3
d_call: TRBD2
clone_size: once

cdr3_nt: TGTGCCAGCAGCTTAGCGGGACAGTCTACTGAAGCTTTCTTT
cdr3_aa: CASSLAGQSTEAFF
cdr3_length: 14
j_call: TRBJ1-1
v_call: TRBV7-9
d_call: TRBD1
clone_size: once

cdr3_nt: TGTGCCAGTAGTATAAAGCCAGGGGCGAACTATGGCTACACCTTC
cdr3_aa: CASSIKPGANYGYTF
cdr3_length: 15
j_call: TRBJ1-2
v_call: TRBV19
d_call: .
clone_size: .

cdr3_nt: TGTGCCAGCAGCCCCCTGACTAGCGGGGGGCTGTCGAAGCGCACAGATACGCAGTATTTT
cdr3_aa: CASSPLTSGGLSKRTDTQYF
cdr3_length: 20
j_call: TRBJ2-3
v_call: TRBV7-6
d_call: TRBD2
clone_size: .

cdr3_nt: TGTGCCAGCAGTTTAAGGGGCCTTTCGAAGACTGAAGCTTTCTTT
cdr3_aa: CASSLRGLSKTEAFF
cdr3_length: 15
j_call: TRBJ1-1
v_call: TRBV28
d_call: .
clone_size: .

cdr3_nt: TGTGCCAGCAGTTACTCACCGACAGGGGACACCGGGGAGCTGTTTTTT
cdr3_aa: CASSYSPTGDTGELFF
cdr3_length: 16
j_call: TRBJ2-2
v_call: TRBV6-5
d_call: TRBD1
clone_size: .

cdr3_nt: TGTGCCAGCTCACCAAGGGGTCAAGAGACCCAGTACTTC
cdr3_aa: CASSPRGQETQYF
cdr3_length: 13
j_call: TRBJ2-5
v_call: TRBV18
d_call: .
clone_size: .

cdr3_nt: TGTGCCAGCAGTCTTCCAGGTTCACCCCTCCACTTT
cdr3_aa: CASSLPGSPLHF
cdr3_length: 12
j_call: TRBJ1-6
v_call: TRBV27
d_call: .
clone_size: few

cdr3_nt: TGTGCCAGCAGCGCCGGGACTAACACCGGGGAGCTGTTTTTT
cdr3_aa: CASSAGTNTGELFF
cdr3_length: 14
j_call: TRBJ2-2
v_call: TRBV7-6
d_call: .
clone_size: .

cdr3_nt: TGTGCCAGCAGCTATAGTACCGGGGAGCTGTTTTTT
cdr3_aa: CASSYSTGELFF
cdr3_length: 12
j_call: TRBJ2-2
v_call: TRBV11-2
d_call: .
clone_size: .

cdr3_nt: TGTGCCAGCAGTTTACCTCCAGGGCAGCGGGGTGAAAAACTGTTTTTT
cdr3_aa: CASSLPPGQRGEKLFF
cdr3_length: 16
j_call: TRBJ1-4
v_call: TRBV28
d_call: .
clone_size: .

cdr3_nt: TGTGCCAGCAGCGTAGCCCTCCGGACAGTTTATGGCTACACCTTC
cdr3_aa: CASSVALRTVYGYTF
cdr3_length: 15
j_call: TRBJ1-2
v_call: TRBV9
d_call: .
clone_size: .

cdr3_nt: TGTGCCAGCAGTTACGCCACTGGGCAGAGTTCACCCCTCCACTTT
cdr3_aa: CASSYATGQSSPLHF
cdr3_length: 15
j_call: TRBJ1-6
v_call: TRBV6-5
d_call: .
clone_size: .

cdr3_nt: TGCGCCAGCAGCCAGGGCTTACCGGGAACTACCCTCGAGCAGTACTTC
cdr3_aa: CASSQGLPGTTLEQYF
cdr3_length: 16
j_call: TRBJ2-7
v_call: TRBV4-3
d_call: .
clone_size: .

cdr3_nt: TGTGCCAGCAGCCCTGGACAAGCTAACTATGGCTACACCTTC
cdr3_aa: CASSPGQANYGYTF
cdr3_length: 14
j_call: TRBJ1-2
v_call: TRBV6-5
d_call: .
clone_size: .